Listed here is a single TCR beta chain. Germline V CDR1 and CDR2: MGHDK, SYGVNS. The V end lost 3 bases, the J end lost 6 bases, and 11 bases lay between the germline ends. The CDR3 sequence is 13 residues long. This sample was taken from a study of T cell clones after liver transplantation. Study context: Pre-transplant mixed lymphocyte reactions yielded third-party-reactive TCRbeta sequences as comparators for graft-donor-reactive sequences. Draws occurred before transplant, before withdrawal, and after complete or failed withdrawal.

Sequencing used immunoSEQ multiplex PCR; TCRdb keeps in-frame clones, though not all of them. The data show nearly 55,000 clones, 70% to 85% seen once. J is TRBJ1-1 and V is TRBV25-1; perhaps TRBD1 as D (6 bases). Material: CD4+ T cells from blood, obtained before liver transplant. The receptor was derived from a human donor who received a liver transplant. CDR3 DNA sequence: TGTGCCAGCAGTGACCGGGGGCGTCCTGAAGCTTTCTTT. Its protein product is CASSDRGRPEAFF.